The following is a T cell receptor (beta chain) sequence with its context. Its antigen is currently unknown. A universal primer site and UMIs were added as TCR cDNA was made by 5'RACE template switching. MiXCR was run by TCRdb on the 5' RACE reads, yielding one entry per CDR3 protein. Among 300,000 to 450,000 distinct CDR3 sequences listed, under 7.5% were seen once. This sample is part of a study of T cells after yellow fever vaccination. Study results and caveats: Most clones from primary vaccination were detected again post-booster (about 95% CD4, 88% CD8). Weaker overall, the secondary response nonetheless peaked faster (day 5 versus 15). Overlap between CD4 and CD8 compartments was detected for a small share of clonotypes.

The length of the CDR3 is 14 residues. Germline values: CDR1 SGHAT, CDR2 FQDESV (reference sequence). The trim removed 5 bases at V and 5 bases at J, leaving 6 bases unmatched. The sample consisted of PBMCs, taken 5 days after the yellow fever booster vaccination. The rearrangement uses TRBV11-1 and TRBJ2-1; TRBD2 matches 7 bases. This clonotype originated in a man in his thirties or forties who received the YFV17D yellow fever vaccine. The CDR3 here is CASSTLADNNEQFF. Here the CDR3 DNA reads TGTGCCAGCAGCACCCTAGCGGATAACAATGAGCAGTTCTTC.